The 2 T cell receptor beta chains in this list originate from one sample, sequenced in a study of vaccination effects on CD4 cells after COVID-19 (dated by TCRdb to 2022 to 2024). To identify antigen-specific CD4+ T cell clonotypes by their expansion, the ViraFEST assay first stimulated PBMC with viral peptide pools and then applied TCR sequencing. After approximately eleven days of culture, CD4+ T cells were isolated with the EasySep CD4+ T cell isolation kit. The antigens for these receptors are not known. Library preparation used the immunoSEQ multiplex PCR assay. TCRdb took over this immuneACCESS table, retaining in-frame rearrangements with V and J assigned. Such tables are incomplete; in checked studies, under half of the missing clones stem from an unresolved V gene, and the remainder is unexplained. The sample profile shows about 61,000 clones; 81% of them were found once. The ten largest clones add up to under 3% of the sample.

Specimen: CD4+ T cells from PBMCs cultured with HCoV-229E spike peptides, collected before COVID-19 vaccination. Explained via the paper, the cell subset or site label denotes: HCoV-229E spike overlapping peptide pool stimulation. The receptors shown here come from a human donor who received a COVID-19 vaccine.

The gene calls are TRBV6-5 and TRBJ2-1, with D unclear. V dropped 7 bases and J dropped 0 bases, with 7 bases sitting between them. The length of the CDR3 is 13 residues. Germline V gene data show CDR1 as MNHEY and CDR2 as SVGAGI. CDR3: CASTRDSYNEQFF. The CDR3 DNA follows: TGTGCCAGCACCCGTGACTCCTACAATGAGCAGTTCTTC.

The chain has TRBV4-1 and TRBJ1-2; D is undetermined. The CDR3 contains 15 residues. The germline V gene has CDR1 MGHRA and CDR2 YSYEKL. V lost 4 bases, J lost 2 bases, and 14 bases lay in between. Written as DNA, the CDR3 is TGCGCCAGCAGCCTCAGCGACAACACAAACTATGGCTACACCTTC. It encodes CASSLSDNTNYGYTF.